This passage covers 9 T cell receptor beta chains from one sample sequenced in a study of early T cells in non-severe SARS-CoV-2 infection. TCRdb ran MiXCR on the 5' RACE reads and lists one entry per CDR3 protein. Of 80,000 to 100,000 distinct CDR3 sequences listed, approximately 15% are singletons. The source material was whole blood. The receptors were gathered from an adult who was a healthcare worker with PCR-confirmed SARS-CoV-2 infection or an uninfected control (not recorded which).

This sequence joins TRBV4-2 and TRBJ2-3; 10 nucleotides match TRBD2. Germline V lookup: CDR1 LGHNA, CDR2 YNFKEQ. V lost 1 base, J lost 1 base, and 11 bases stayed unmatched. The CDR3 sequence is 19 residues long. The CDR3 region is CASSQGIQRGGLGTDTQYF. In DNA form, the CDR3 reads TGTGCCAGCAGCCAAGGGATCCAGCGGGGGGGCCTCGGCACAGATACGCAGTATTTT.

This clonotype was observed at least ten times. V and J are TRBV3-1 and TRBJ1-2; 8 bases line up with TRBD1. V trimming: 1 base; J trimming: 6 bases; junction bases outside the gene matches: 1. The CDR3 sequence is 13 residues long. The germline V gene encodes CDR1 LGHDT and CDR2 YNNKEL (reference sequence). The CDR3 DNA sequence: TGTGCCAGCAGCCAAGGACAGGGGAATGGCTACACCTTC. This translates into CASSQGQGNGYTF.

In its sample, this clonotype was seen many times. The V gene is TRBV7-2, the J gene TRBJ2-4, with a possible D match to TRBD2 (6 bases). CDR1 is SGHTA, CDR2 FQGNSA, per germline. The CDR3 has 15 residues. The V and J ends lost 1 base and 3 bases respectively, with 10 bases between them. The chain's CDR3 is CASSLEGGVKNIQYF. CDR3 coding DNA: TGTGCCAGCAGCTTAGAGGGCGGGGTCAAAAACATTCAGTACTTC.

The gene calls are TRBV29-1 and TRBJ1-5; 9 positions match TRBD1. The CDR3 is made up of 14 amino acids. V shed 4 bases and J 4 bases; nucleotides not matched to a gene: 5. The V gene's germline CDR1 is SQVTM and CDR2 ANQGSEA. Written as DNA, the CDR3 is TGCAGCGTTGGGGGGACAGGGCGTAATCAGCCCCAGCATTTT. Translating gives CSVGGTGRNQPQHF. The full variable domain, with the rest looked up from reference TRBV29-1 and TRBJ1-5, is SAVISQKPSRDICQRGTSLTIQCQVDSQVTMMFWYRQQPGQSLTLIATANQGSEATYESGFVIDKFPISRPNLTFSTLTVSNMSPEDSSIYLCSVGGTGRNQPQHFGDGTRLSIL.

This clonotype was seen only a few times. The V call is TRBV6-4, the J call TRBJ1-6, with 9 bases matching TRBD1. There are 14 residues in the CDR3. V shed 4 bases and J 10 bases; nucleotides not matched to a gene: 5. The germline gives CDR1 MRHNA, CDR2 SNTAGT. The CDR3 bases are TGTGCCAGCAGTGCGAGGACAGGGGCCTCACCCCTCCACTTT. Translation gives CASSARTGASPLHF.

The rearrangement uses TRBV28 and TRBJ2-5; 11 bases fit TRBD1. V was clipped by 1 base and J by 4 bases; unmatched bases: 2. The CDR3 loop spans 15 amino acids. Germline-derived CDR1 and CDR2 are MDHEN and SYDVKM. The CDR3 reads CASSLYGTGGETQYF. The CDR3 coding sequence is TGTGCCAGCAGTTTATATGGGACAGGGGGAGAGACCCAGTACTTC.

The table lists this clonotype with a few counts. V is TRBV5-1 and J is TRBJ1-1, with D unclear. Germline CDR1 is SGHRS and CDR2 is YFSETQ. The CDR3 consists of 13 residues. Trimming shortened V by 4 bases and J by 5 bases, and 12 bases separated the two germline ends. CDR3 protein: CASSPPVGTEAFF. The CDR3 nucleotides read TGCGCCAGCAGCCCTCCGGTGGGAACTGAAGCTTTCTTT.

In this sample, this clonotype turned up a few times. The genes are TRBV7-2 and TRBJ2-1; 11 bases are shared with TRBD2. The junction had 8 bases not matched to a gene; V was cut back by 5 bases and J by 5 bases. This CDR3 spans 16 amino acids. Germline CDR1 SGHTA, CDR2 FQGNSA. CDR3: CASSPLAGGFDNEQFF. CDR3 in DNA: TGTGCCAGCAGCCCATTAGCGGGGGGGTTCGACAATGAGCAGTTCTTC.

This chain links TRBV7-9 with TRBJ2-2; no reliable D call. Germline CDR1 is SEHNR and CDR2 is FQNEAQ (reference sequence). V was trimmed by 2 bases and J by 1 base, leaving 5 bases between them. This CDR3 is built from 14 residues. The CDR3 loop reads CASSLRKNTGELFF. DNA of the CDR3: TGTGCCAGCAGCTTACGGAAGAACACCGGGGAGCTGTTTTTT.